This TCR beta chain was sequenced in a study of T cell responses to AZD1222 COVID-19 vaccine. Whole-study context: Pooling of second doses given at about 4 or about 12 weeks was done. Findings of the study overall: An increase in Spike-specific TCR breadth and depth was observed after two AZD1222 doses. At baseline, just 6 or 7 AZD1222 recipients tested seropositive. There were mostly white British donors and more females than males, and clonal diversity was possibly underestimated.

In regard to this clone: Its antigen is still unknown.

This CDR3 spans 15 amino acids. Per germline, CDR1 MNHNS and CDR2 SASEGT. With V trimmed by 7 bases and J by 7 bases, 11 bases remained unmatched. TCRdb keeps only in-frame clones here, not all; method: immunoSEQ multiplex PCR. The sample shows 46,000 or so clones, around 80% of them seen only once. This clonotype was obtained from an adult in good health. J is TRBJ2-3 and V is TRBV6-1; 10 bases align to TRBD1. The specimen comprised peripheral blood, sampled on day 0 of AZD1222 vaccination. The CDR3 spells CASTQPRTGGNTQYF. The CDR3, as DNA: TGTGCCAGCACTCAACCGAGGACAGGGGGAAATACGCAGTATTTT.